A selection of T cell receptor beta chains follows, all from one sample in a study of blood T cell repertoires in COVID-19. Generated by immunoSEQ multiplex PCR, the TCRdb table keeps only in-frame clones and is missing some. The table lists 450,000 to 500,000 clones, roughly 90% of them singletons. Material for sequencing was PBMCs or T cells enriched from blood (not recorded which). These receptors came from a young woman who had recovered from COVID-19. The CDR3 runs from the conserved cysteine through the conserved F or W. D genes are given only for firm matches. Clone size appears in some rows only: once, few, many, or a class for an expanded clone.

J	V	D	size	CDR3	DNA
TRBJ2-1	TRBV7-2	TRBD2	NA	CASSSAGGEFF	TGTGCCAGCAGCTCGGCGGGGGGGGAGTTCTTC
TRBJ1-1	TRBV27	NA	NA	CASSGGGGGAYTEAFF	TGTGCCAGCAGTGGGGGCGGCGGGGGCGCCTACACTGAAGCTTTCTTT
TRBJ2-3	TRBV4-1	NA	NA	CASSQYTGGTDTQYF	TGCGCCAGCAGCCAATATACGGGCGGGACAGATACGCAGTATTTT
TRBJ2-3	TRBV3-1/TRBV3-2	TRBD2	NA	CASSPWTSGGFGTDTQYF	TGTGCCAGCAGCCCTTGGACTAGCGGGGGGTTCGGGACAGATACGCAGTATTTT
TRBJ1-2	TRBV27	NA	NA	CASSDRLPPREGYTF	TGTGCCAGCTCCGACCGACTTCCTCCCCGGGAAGGCTACACCTTC
TRBJ2-1	TRBV11-2	TRBD2	NA	CASSLGSGGPGNEQFF	TGTGCCAGCAGCTTAGGTAGCGGGGGGCCTGGCAATGAGCAGTTCTTC
TRBJ2-7	TRBV19	NA	NA	CASSIGAGQRRHEQYF	TGTGCCAGTAGTATAGGCGCGGGACAGAGGAGGCACGAGCAGTACTTC
TRBJ1-6	TRBV9	TRBD1	NA	CASSRTGGIVRDSPLHF	TGTGCCAGCAGTAGGACAGGGGGCATCGTTCGGGATTCACCCCTCCACTTT
TRBJ1-2	TRBV27	TRBD1	few	CASKGAAHYGYTF	TGTGCCAGTAAGGGGGCGGCTCACTATGGCTACACCTTC
TRBJ1-1	TRBV7-2	NA	NA	CASSLGQGDTEAFF	TGTGCCAGCAGCTTAGGGCAGGGCGACACTGAAGCTTTCTTT
TRBJ1-6	TRBV7-2	NA	few	CASSLTDSRNSPLHF	TGTGCCAGCAGCTTGACGGACAGCCGTAATTCACCCCTCCACTTT
TRBJ1-1	TRBV5-1	TRBD1	NA	CASSLTGTNTEAFF	TGCGCCAGCAGCCTGACAGGGACGAACACTGAAGCTTTCTTT
TRBJ1-6	TRBV28	NA	NA	CASHDSIDYNSPLHF	TGTGCCAGCCACGACAGTATCGACTATAATTCACCCCTCCACTTT
TRBJ2-7	TRBV6-6	TRBD2	NA	CASRSGGGFYEQYF	TGTGCCAGCAGGAGCGGGGGGGGATTTTACGAGCAGTACTTC